This T cell receptor (beta chain) is from a study of shared clonotypes between healthy human individuals. There were only Caucasian adults among the donors, and all lived in Nashville, Tennessee. Deep-level settings were used for running the assay. Genomic DNA from each subset was divided evenly over several immunoSEQ plates. Original processing methods: Owing to the provision of junction-only sequences devoid of quality scores by immunoSEQ, filtering differed. This table comes from immunoSEQ multiplex PCR, and its TCRdb copy is limited to in-frame clones, with some not included. V and J calls and clone size come straight from that table; D and trimming were deduced from the DNA. The table has 75,000 to 100,000 clones, approximately 51% seen once. This clone occurred many times. The TCR originated in a woman aged 40 to 55 in good health. Some clones in this sample may be carry-over from other donors' samples. The sample was PBMCs.

Written as DNA, the CDR3 is TGTGCCAGCAGTGAAATGGACAAGTGGCAGCCCCAGCATTTT. Amino acids: CASSEMDKWQPQHF. The V gene is TRBV6-1, the J gene TRBJ1-5, with D maybe TRBD1 (5 bases). Germline CDR1 and CDR2: MNHNS and SASEGT. The CDR3 has 14 residues. Deletions cut 2 bases from V and 7 bases from J, with 12 bases between.